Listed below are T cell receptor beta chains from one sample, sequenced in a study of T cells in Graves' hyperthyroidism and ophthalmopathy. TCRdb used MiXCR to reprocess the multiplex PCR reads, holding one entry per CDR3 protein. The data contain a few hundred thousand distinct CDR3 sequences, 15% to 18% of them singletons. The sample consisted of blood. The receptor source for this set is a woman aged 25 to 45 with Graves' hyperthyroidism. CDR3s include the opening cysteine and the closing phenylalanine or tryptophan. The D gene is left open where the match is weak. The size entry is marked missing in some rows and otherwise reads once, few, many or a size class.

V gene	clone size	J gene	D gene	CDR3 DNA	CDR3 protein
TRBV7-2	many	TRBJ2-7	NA	TGTGCCAGCAGCCCCCGGGTGGCCTACGAGCAGTACTTC	CASSPRVAYEQYF
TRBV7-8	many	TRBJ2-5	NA	TGTGCCAGCACTCTGGGGGGGCCCCAGACCCAGTACTTC	CASTLGGPQTQYF
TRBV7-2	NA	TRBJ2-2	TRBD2	TGTGCCAGCAGCTTAGGACGGGAGGGGCGAGGCCTGGAGCTGTTTTTT	CASSLGREGRGLELFF
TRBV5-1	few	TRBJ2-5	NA	TGCGCCAGCAACCAAGACTACCTGGGTGAGACCCAGTACTTC	CASNQDYLGETQYF
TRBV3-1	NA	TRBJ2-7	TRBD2	TGTGCCAGCAGCCAAGGGACTAGAGGCGAGCAGTACTTC	CASSQGTRGEQYF
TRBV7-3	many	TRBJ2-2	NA	TGTGCCAGCAGCCTTACTGGCGCCGGGGAGCTGTTTTTT	CASSLTGAGELFF
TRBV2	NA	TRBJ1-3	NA	TGTGCCAGCAGTGCTGTCTCTGGAAACACCATATATTTT	CASSAVSGNTIYF
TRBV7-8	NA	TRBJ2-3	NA	TGTGCCAGCAGCCCAGTTTCCCGCACGCAGTATTTT	CASSPVSRTQYF
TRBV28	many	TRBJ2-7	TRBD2	TGTGCCAGCGAGGGGAGCGGGGGGTCCTACGAGCAGTACTTC	CASEGSGGSYEQYF
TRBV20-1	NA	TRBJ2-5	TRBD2	TGCAGTGCTAGAGATCTAGGGCTAGCGGGACCTAAATTCGAGACCCAGTACTTC	CSARDLGLAGPKFETQYF